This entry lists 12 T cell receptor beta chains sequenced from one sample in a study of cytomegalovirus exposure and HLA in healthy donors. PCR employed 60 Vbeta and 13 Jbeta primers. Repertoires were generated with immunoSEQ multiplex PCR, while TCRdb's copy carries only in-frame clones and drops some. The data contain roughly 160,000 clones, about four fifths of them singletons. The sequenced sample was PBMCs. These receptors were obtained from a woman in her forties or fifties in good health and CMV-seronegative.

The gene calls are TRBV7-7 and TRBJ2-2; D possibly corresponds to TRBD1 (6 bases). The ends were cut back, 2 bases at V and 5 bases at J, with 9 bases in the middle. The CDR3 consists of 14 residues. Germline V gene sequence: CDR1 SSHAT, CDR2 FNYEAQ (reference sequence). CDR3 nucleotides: TGTGCCAGCAGCTTAAAACAGGGAACCGGGGAGCTGTTTTTT. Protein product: CASSLKQGTGELFF.

In nucleotides, the CDR3 is TGTGCCAGTAGTAGATACCGGGACAGGGGGCTCAATCAGCCCCAGCATTTT. It translates to CASSRYRDRGLNQPQHF. The chain employs TRBV19 and TRBJ1-5, with 12 bases identical to TRBD1. Germline values: CDR1 LNHDA, CDR2 SQIVND (reference sequence). V shed 4 bases and J 3 bases; nucleotides not matched to a gene: 7. The CDR3 spans 17 residues.

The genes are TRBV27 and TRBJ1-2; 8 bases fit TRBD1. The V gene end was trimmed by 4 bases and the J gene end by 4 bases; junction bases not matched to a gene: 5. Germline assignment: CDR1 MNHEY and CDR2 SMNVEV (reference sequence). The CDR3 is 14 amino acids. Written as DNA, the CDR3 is TGTGCCAGCAGTTCGACAGGGGCCGTCTATGGCTACACCTTC. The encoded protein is CASSSTGAVYGYTF.

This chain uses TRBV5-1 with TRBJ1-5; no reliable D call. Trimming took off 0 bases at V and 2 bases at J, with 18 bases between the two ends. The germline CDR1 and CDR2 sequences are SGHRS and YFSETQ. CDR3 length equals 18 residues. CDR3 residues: CASSLDSEGLERNQPQHF. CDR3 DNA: TGCGCCAGCAGCTTGGATTCCGAGGGCTTGGAACGCAATCAGCCCCAGCATTTT.

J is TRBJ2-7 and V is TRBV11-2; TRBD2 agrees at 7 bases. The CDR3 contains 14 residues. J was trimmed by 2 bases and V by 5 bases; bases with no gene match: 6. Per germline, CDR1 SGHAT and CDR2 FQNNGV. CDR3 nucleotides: TGTGCCAGCAGCCCGCCTAGCGGCCCCTACGAGCAGTACTTC. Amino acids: CASSPPSGPYEQYF. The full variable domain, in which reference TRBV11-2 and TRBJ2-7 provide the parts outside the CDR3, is EAGVAQSPRYKIIEKRQSVAFWCNPISGHATLYWYQQILGQGPKLLIQFQNNGVVDDSQLPKDRFSAERLKGVDSTLKIQPAKLEDSAVYLCASSPPSGPYEQYFGPGTRLTVT.

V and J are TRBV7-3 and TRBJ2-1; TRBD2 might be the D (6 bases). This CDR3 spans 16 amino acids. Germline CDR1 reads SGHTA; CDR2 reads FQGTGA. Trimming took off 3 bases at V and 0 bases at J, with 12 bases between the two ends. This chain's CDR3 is CASSLEPGSSYNEQFF. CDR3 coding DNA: TGTGCCAGCAGCTTGGAACCCGGGAGCTCCTACAATGAGCAGTTCTTC. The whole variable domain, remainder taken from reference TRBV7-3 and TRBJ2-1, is GAGVSQTPSNKVTEKGKYVELRCDPISGHTALYWYRQSLGQGPEFLIYFQGTGAADDSGLPNDRFFAVRPEGSVSTLKIQRTERGDSAVYLCASSLEPGSSYNEQFFGPGTRLTVL.

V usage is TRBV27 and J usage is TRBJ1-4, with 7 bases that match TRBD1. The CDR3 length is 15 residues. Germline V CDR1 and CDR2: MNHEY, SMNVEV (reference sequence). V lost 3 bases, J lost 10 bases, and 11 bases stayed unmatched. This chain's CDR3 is CASSFSQTGMGKLFF. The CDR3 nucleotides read TGTGCCAGCAGTTTCTCTCAGACAGGGATGGGAAAACTGTTTTTT.

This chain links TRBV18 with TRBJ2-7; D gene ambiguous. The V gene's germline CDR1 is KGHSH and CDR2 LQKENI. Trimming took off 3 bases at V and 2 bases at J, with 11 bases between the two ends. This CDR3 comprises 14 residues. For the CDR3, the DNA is TGTGCCAGCTCACCCAAAGCTGTCACCTACGAGCAGTACTTC. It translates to CASSPKAVTYEQYF.

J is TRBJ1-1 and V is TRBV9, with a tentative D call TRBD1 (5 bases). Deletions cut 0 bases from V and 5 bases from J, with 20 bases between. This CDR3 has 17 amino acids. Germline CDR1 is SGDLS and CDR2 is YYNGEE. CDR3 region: CASSVGIGGRGDTEAFF. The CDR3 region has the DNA TGTGCCAGCAGCGTAGGGATCGGGGGGAGAGGTGATACTGAAGCTTTCTTT.

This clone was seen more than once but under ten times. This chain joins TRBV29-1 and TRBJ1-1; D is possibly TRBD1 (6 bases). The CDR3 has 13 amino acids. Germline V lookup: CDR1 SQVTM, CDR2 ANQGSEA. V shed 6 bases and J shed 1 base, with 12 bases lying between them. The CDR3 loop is CSVATGPNTEAFF. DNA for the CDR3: TGCAGCGTCGCCACAGGGCCGAACACTGAAGCTTTCTTT.

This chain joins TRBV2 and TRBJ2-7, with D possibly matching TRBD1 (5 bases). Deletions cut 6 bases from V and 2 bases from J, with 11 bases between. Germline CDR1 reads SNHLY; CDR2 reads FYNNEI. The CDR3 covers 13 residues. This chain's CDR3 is CASSLTVTYEQYF. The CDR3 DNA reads TGTGCCAGCAGCCTGACAGTGACCTACGAGCAGTACTTC.

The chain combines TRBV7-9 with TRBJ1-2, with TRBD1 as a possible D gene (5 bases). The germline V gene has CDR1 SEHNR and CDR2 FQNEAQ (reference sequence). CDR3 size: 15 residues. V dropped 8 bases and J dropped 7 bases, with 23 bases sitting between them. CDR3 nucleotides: TGTGCCAGCCGCCGATTAGGGGCAGAAGGCCTTGGCTACACCTTC. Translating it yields CASRRLGAEGLGYTF.